This record looks at one T cell receptor (beta chain) sequence and its context. No antigen is known for it. Generated by immunoSEQ multiplex PCR, the TCRdb table keeps only in-frame clones and is missing some. The data hold some 3,200 clones, with approximately 42% observed a single time. This sample is part of a study of CXCR4 blockade with PD-1 therapy in pancreatic cancer. Study results and caveats: Only TCRbeta chains were sequenced here. More frequent amino acid clones had more nucleotide rearrangements, suggesting convergent selection.

There are 17 residues in the CDR3. V was pared by 5 bases and J by 4 bases, with 21 bases between. The specimen was tumor tissue. V and J are TRBV6-7 and TRBJ1-3; a weak D match, TRBD1 (6 bases). TRBV6-7 is an ORF; its function is uncertain. This TCR came from a human donor with pancreatic ductal adenocarcinoma. DNA for the CDR3: TGTGCCAGCAGTGAAGAAGAGGGGGGAGGATACGGAAACACCATATATTTT. It specifies CASSEEEGGGYGNTIYF.